The 20 T cell receptor beta chains below come from one sample, sequenced in a study of shared clonotypes between healthy human individuals. Assay used: immunoSEQ multiplex PCR; TCRdb lists only in-frame clones, some missing. The table records 2 million to 2.5 million clones, 85% to 95% of them present only once. Sequenced: naive CD4+ T cells from PBMCs. Subset described: CD45RA+ positively selected. These receptors all come from a man aged 18 to 30 in good health. Some clones in this sample may be carry-over from other donors' samples.

This clone was counted a single time. CDR3 amino acids: CATRKHQGGQGNTEAFF. The CDR3 DNA follows: TGTGCCACCAGGAAACATCAGGGGGGACAGGGCAACACTGAAGCTTTCTTT. This chain uses TRBV15 with TRBJ1-1; 9 bases map to TRBD1. Germline-derived CDR1 and CDR2 are LNHNV and YYDKDF (reference sequence). The trim removed 6 bases at V and 2 bases at J, leaving 13 bases unmatched. The CDR3 runs 17 residues.

This rearrangement joins TRBV9 to TRBJ2-3; 10 bases match TRBD1. Looked up from germline, CDR1 is SGDLS and CDR2 is YYNGEE. The CDR3 is 19 residues long. The J segment lost 0 bases and the V segment lost 3 bases, leaving 13 bases of the junction unmatched. CDR3 sequence: CASSAILGQGGSSTDTQYF. CDR3 DNA: TGTGCCAGCAGCGCCATTCTTGGACAGGGGGGGTCTAGCACAGATACGCAGTATTTT.

V is TRBV5-4 and J is TRBJ1-2; D is ambiguous. Germline V gives CDR1 SGHNT, CDR2 YYREEE (reference sequence). The CDR3 runs to 13 residues. V was pared by 2 bases and J by 8 bases, with 13 bases between. The CDR3 DNA reads TGTGCCAGCAGCTTAGACGGTTTGCGAGGCTACACCTTC. Its translation is CASSLDGLRGYTF.

V gene TRBV15 combines with J gene TRBJ2-2; D not resolved. The V end lost 1 base, the J end lost 7 bases, and 7 bases lay between the germline ends. Germline CDR1 reads LNHNV; CDR2 reads YYDKDF (reference sequence). CDR3 length equals 13 residues. CDR3 sequence (DNA): TGTGCCACCAGCAGAGTTCACGGCGGGGAGCTGTTTTTT. Residues: CATSRVHGGELFF.

The chain couples TRBV28 to TRBJ2-5, with 10 bases matching TRBD1. V lost 5 bases, J lost 2 bases, and 14 bases stayed unmatched. The CDR3 totals 18 residues. In germline, CDR1 is MDHEN, CDR2 SYDVKM. The CDR3 protein is CASSGTGVAPGGQETQYF. Here the CDR3 DNA reads TGTGCCAGCAGTGGGACAGGGGTGGCCCCCGGGGGACAAGAGACCCAGTACTTC.

This rearrangement joins TRBV7-2 to TRBJ2-1; 10 bases agree with TRBD1. Per the germline V gene, CDR1 is SGHTA and CDR2 is FQGNSA. The CDR3 is 16 amino acids. J was trimmed by 7 bases and V by 1 base; bases with no gene match: 7. CDR3 bases: TGTGCCAGCAGCTTAGGCGGGACAGGGGTTGCTAATGAGCAGTTCTTC. It encodes CASSLGGTGVANEQFF.

The sample holds one count of this clone. The V gene is TRBV5-1, the J gene TRBJ1-1; 8 nucleotides match TRBD1. This CDR3 has 15 amino acids. Trimming at V came to 4 bases and at J to 7 bases, leaving 12 bases not matched to a gene. Germline-derived CDR1 and CDR2 are SGHRS and YFSETQ. CDR3 nucleotides: TGCGCCAGCAGCACGTCCCCTGGGACAGGCCTTGAAGCTTTCTTT. Translated: CASSTSPGTGLEAFF.

V usage is TRBV6-1 and J usage is TRBJ2-3; 14 nucleotides line up with TRBD2. With V trimmed by 4 bases and J by 3 bases, 3 bases remained unmatched. Germline CDR1 MNHNS, CDR2 SASEGT. The CDR3 runs 16 residues. DNA of the CDR3: TGTGCCAGCAGTGGACTAGCGGGAGGGGGGACAGATACGCAGTATTTT. Encoded protein: CASSGLAGGGTDTQYF.

V usage is TRBV5-1 and J usage is TRBJ2-1; D may be TRBD2 (6 bases). Germline V CDR1 and CDR2: SGHRS, YFSETQ. V lost 4 bases and J lost 7, with 21 bases in between. The CDR3 consists of 16 residues. As DNA, the CDR3 is TGCGCCAGCAGCCTCCTGCCGGGACTCTTAAAAAATGAGCAGTTCTTC. The encoded protein is CASSLLPGLLKNEQFF. Full variable domain (missing parts from reference TRBV5-1 and TRBJ2-1): KAGVTQTPRYLIKTRGQQVTLSCSPISGHRSVSWYQQTPGQGLQFLFEYFSETQRNKGNFPGRFSGRQFSNSRSEMNVSTLELGDSALYLCASSLLPGLLKNEQFFGPGTRLTVL.

This clone has a handful of counts. The sample has other DNA sequences that encode this CDR3 too. The genes are TRBV29-1 and TRBJ1-1; 7 bases agree with TRBD1. J gave up 2 bases and V 3 bases, and 3 bases lay outside the gene matches. CDR3 length: 13 residues. CDR1 and CDR2 (germline): SQVTM, ANQGSEA. In nucleotides, the CDR3 is TGCAGCGTTGAGGGACAGATAAACACTGAAGCTTTCTTT. Its protein product is CSVEGQINTEAFF.

The gene calls are TRBV11-3 and TRBJ2-1; 10 bases are shared with TRBD2. Germline loops: CDR1 SGHNT, CDR2 YENEEA. The V gene end was trimmed by 5 bases and the J gene end by 8 bases; junction bases not matched to a gene: 9. The CDR3 totals 15 residues. CDR3 residues: CASSPGASGSDEQFF. The CDR3 bases are TGTGCCAGCAGCCCGGGTGCTAGCGGGAGCGATGAGCAGTTCTTC.

The CDR3 sequence: CASSPRDTNSYEQYF. The DNA for the CDR3 is TGTGCCAGCAGTCCGCGGGACACCAATTCCTACGAGCAGTACTTC. This chain joins TRBV6-5 and TRBJ2-5; D may correspond to TRBD1 or TRBD2 (6 bases each). The DNA end lines up better with TRBJ2-7; the J call may be wrong. This CDR3 is 15 amino acids long. Germline CDR1 and CDR2: MNHEY and SVGAGI.

A single count supports this clone. This chain connects TRBV2 to TRBJ2-2; TRBD1 might be the D (6 bases). The CDR3 is made up of 15 amino acids. Germline V gives CDR1 SNHLY, CDR2 FYNNEI. Trimming cost V 2 bases and J 4 bases, with 11 bases left between them. The CDR3: CASSEITGPTGELFF. Written as DNA, the CDR3 is TGTGCCAGCAGTGAAATCACAGGGCCCACCGGGGAGCTGTTTTTT.

This clone was seen once. The rearrangement uses TRBV5-1 and TRBJ1-2; TRBD1 agrees at 11 bases. CDR3 length equals 15 residues. Germline CDR1 is SGHRS and CDR2 is YFSETQ. Trimming at V came to 4 bases and at J to 5 bases, leaving 7 bases not matched to a gene. The CDR3 protein is CASSTGQGARYGYTF. The CDR3 DNA reads TGCGCCAGCAGCACCGGACAGGGGGCGCGGTATGGCTACACCTTC.

J is TRBJ2-1 and V is TRBV7-3, with D possibly called TRBD1 or TRBD2 (5 bases each). The length of the CDR3 is 15 residues. CDR1 and CDR2 (germline): SGHTA, FQGTGA. Between the trimmed V and J ends, which lost 5 bases and 3 bases, there was a span of 14 bases. The CDR3 loop reads CASSPRGTSYNEQFF. CDR3 DNA sequence: TGTGCCAGCAGCCCCAGAGGGACCAGCTACAATGAGCAGTTCTTC.

The chain is built from TRBV5-8 and TRBJ1-2, with a possible D match to TRBD1 (6 bases). The CDR3 has 15 amino acids. Germline V gene data show CDR1 as SGHTS and CDR2 as YDEGEE. Trimming took off 4 bases at V and 4 bases at J, with 17 bases between the two ends. The CDR3 nucleotides are TGTGCCAGCAGCCCCATTGGGGGCGGGCCCTATGGCTACACCTTC. Translation gives CASSPIGGGPYGYTF.

The rearrangement joins TRBV11-2 to TRBJ2-5; the match to TRBD2 covers 12 bases. There are 15 residues in the CDR3. V was clipped by 5 bases and J by 5 bases; unmatched bases: 6. Germline loops: CDR1 SGHAT, CDR2 FQNNGV. Written as DNA, the CDR3 is TGTGCCAGCAGCCTACTAGCGGGAGGTGGGGAGACCCAGTACTTC. The encoded protein is CASSLLAGGGETQYF.

The V gene is TRBV28, the J gene TRBJ1-2; D possibly corresponds to TRBD1 (6 bases). There are 15 residues in the CDR3. Deletions cut 6 bases from V and 4 bases from J, with 18 bases between. From germline, CDR1 is MDHEN and CDR2 SYDVKM. The CDR3 loop is CASSSAGGDSYGYTF. CDR3 DNA: TGTGCCAGCAGCTCAGCGGGGGGCGACAGCTATGGCTACACCTTC.

This clone appeared a single time. The chain recombines TRBV6-1 with TRBJ1-4; D is possibly TRBD1 (6 bases). This CDR3 is built from 15 residues. The germline V gene has CDR1 MNHNS and CDR2 SASEGT. Trimming removed 7 bases at V and 7 bases at J, with 19 bases between. The CDR3 region is CASTRFGGWVEKLFF. In DNA form, the CDR3 reads TGTGCCAGCACGCGTTTCGGGGGCTGGGTTGAAAAACTGTTTTTT.

This rearrangement joins TRBV7-9 to TRBJ2-7, with D perhaps given as TRBD1 or TRBD2 (5 bases each). V shed 3 bases and J shed 0 bases, with 15 bases lying between them. Germline CDR1 reads SEHNR; CDR2 reads FQNEAQ (reference sequence). The CDR3 runs to 16 residues. This chain's CDR3 is CASSFRRDGFSYEQYF. CDR3 sequence (DNA): TGTGCCAGCAGCTTTCGAAGGGACGGATTCTCCTACGAGCAGTACTTC.